This T cell receptor beta chain is from a study of cytotoxic CD8 clonotypes in ibrutinib-treated CLL (dated by TCRdb to the early 2020s). In terms of the full investigation: The cohort was composed of some ten relapsed/refractory and fewer than 16 treatment-naive patients; IGHV unmutated status was identified in some 17 patients. Every sample from remission and from progressive disease was obtained while the patients were still on ibrutinib. Cryopreserved peripheral blood mononuclear cells were obtained prior to treatment, at the time of response, and at either disease progression or sustained remission. Of the 90 or so participants in the trial, approximately 26 had longitudinal samples available. Response samples were taken after a median of approximately a year on treatment, ranging from about 6 to 36 months. Partial responses were observed in roughly 25 patients and complete responses in 2; after a median follow-up of around 64 months, remission was maintained in 15 or so patients and progression was observed in about twelve. Samples averaged roughly 280,000 productive templates and approximately 100,000 productive rearrangements. The full study reports these points: Public clonotypes were rare and either contracted or stayed stable during treatment, and the rise in clonality at ibrutinib response reflected the expansion of private clonotypes. Baseline clonality exceeded that of age-matched healthy donors and correlated strongly with circulating CD8+ T-cell counts. An increase in clonality was observed at ibrutinib response, with clonality remaining stable during sustained remission and falling back toward baseline at progression. Sampling times were not matched between sustained-remission and progressing patients, and lymph node repertoires were not studied.

The sample's time point, from its label and the paper: around 2 years on ibrutinib. Around 1.8 micrograms of genomic DNA were extracted from cryopreserved PBMCs for TCR beta library preparation. Longitudinal blood samples from CLL patients on ibrutinib monotherapy were analyzed using high-throughput TCR beta sequencing. The patients were enrolled in a single-center, open-label phase 2 trial of ibrutinib monotherapy. For this clone: The antigen this receptor binds is unknown. Base qualities are not at hand, and no much larger clone is one base apart.

On a MiSeq, deep resolution sequencing aimed for a depth between 1 in 1 million and 1 in 200,000 T cells, with each clonotype covered around 9.2x on average. The immunoSEQ hsTCRB Kit was used to generate TCR beta libraries. On the authors' methods: The data were analyzed with ImmunoSEQ Analyzer and ImmunoSEQ Data Assistant, and V, D and J gene assignments followed IMGT definitions. Clonality, which ranges from 0 to 1, was calculated by subtracting the normalized Shannon entropy of productive rearrangement frequencies from one. Only overrepresented clonotypes making up at least 0.05% of each patient's repertoire were included in the public clonotype analysis. About twelve age-matched healthy donor repertoires from immuneACCESS were used as controls for clonality. In its TCRdb copy, this immuneACCESS table keeps in-frame sequences only and misses some clones. Where compared with another copy, unresolved V genes explain less than half of these, and the others have no known cause. The DNA gave D and trimming, while V, J and clone size come from that table. In all, the sample holds about 45,000 clones, and over 50% of those were seen once. The leading ten clones occupy roughly a fifth of the sample.

Including cysteine and phenylalanine, the CDR3 has 14 amino acids. The kept DNA is CDR3 alone, 42 bases in frame from the first base. The V end loses 3 bases and the J end loses 7 bases, and a stretch of 16 bases separates them. CDR1 SGHVS and CDR2 FNYEAQ were looked up in the germline V gene. Here the chain combines TRBV7-6 and TRBJ2-7; 5 matching bases give a weak D call of TRBD2. This specimen consisted of PBMCs, obtained after 24 months of ibrutinib treatment. This receptor was obtained from a human donor with chronic lymphocytic leukemia. CDR3 reads: CASSLSGLAREQYF. The bases are TGTGCCAGCAGCTTGTCCGGACTCGCGAGGGAGCAGTACTTC.